Each of the 3 T cell receptor beta chains below was sequenced from the same sample in a study of cytomegalovirus exposure and HLA in healthy donors. The PCR used 60 Vbeta and 13 Jbeta primers. TCRdb's table, derived via immunoSEQ multiplex PCR, lists solely in-frame clones and lacks some. The sample includes more than 85,000 clones, less than 85% seen only once; the top ten take approximately 8.2%. Sequencing input: PBMCs. These receptors were taken from a man between 40 and 49 years old in good health and CMV-seropositive.

The chain links TRBV5-8 to TRBJ2-2; 10 bases are a match to TRBD2. CDR3 size: 16 residues. Trimming cost V 4 bases and J 1 base; bases outside gene matches: 4. CDR1 and CDR2 (germline): SGHTS, YDEGEE. This CDR3 is CASSPRTSGNTGELFF. CDR3 DNA: TGTGCCAGCAGCCCGCGGACTAGCGGGAACACCGGGGAGCTGTTTTTT.

The rearrangement joins TRBV4-3 to TRBJ1-5, with 9 positions matching TRBD1. The CDR3 runs 13 residues. Losses at the gene ends were 4 bases for V and 9 bases for J; bases not matched to a gene: 4. The germline CDR1 and CDR2 sequences are LGHNA and YSLEER. The chain's CDR3 is CASSRQGDRPQHF. The DNA for the CDR3 is TGCGCCAGCAGCCGACAGGGGGATCGGCCCCAGCATTTT.

This chain connects TRBV9 to TRBJ2-1; tentative D call: TRBD2 (7 bases). CDR3 length equals 17 residues. Deletions cut 0 bases from V and 6 bases from J, with 19 bases between. Germline loops: CDR1 SGDLS, CDR2 YYNGEE. This CDR3 reads CASSVGGGGPVSNEQFF. The CDR3 region has the DNA TGTGCCAGCAGCGTAGGTGGGGGGGGGCCGGTATCCAATGAGCAGTTCTTC.